This T cell receptor beta chain was recorded in a study of blood T cell repertoires in COVID-19. Study-wide background: Sample material is recorded as cDNA or gDNA derived from T cells, B-cell-depleted T cells, or PBMCs.

Deletions cut 2 bases from V and 7 bases from J, with 14 bases between. In germline, CDR1 is SGHTA, CDR2 FQGNSA. There are 14 residues in the CDR3. Only in-frame clones appear in the TCRdb table, and some are missing; sequencing was by immunoSEQ multiplex PCR. The sample lists approximately 210,000 clones; 84% were seen once. This clonotype was obtained from a woman between 50 and 59 years old with active or convalescent COVID-19. V is TRBV7-2 and J is TRBJ1-2, with D perhaps matching TRBD1 (5 bases). The sample consisted of peripheral blood. The CDR3 nucleotides read TGTGCCAGCAGCTTATGGCAGGGTTCCCGTGGCTACACCTTC. This gives the protein CASSLWQGSRGYTF.